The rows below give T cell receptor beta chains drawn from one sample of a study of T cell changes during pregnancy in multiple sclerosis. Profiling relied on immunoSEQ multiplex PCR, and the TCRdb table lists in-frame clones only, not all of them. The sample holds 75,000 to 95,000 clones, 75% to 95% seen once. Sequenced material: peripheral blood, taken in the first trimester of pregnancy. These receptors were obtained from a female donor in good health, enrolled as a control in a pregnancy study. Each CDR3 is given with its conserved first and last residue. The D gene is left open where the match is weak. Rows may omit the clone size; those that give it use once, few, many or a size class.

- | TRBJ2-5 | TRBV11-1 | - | TGTGCCAGCAGCCCGGGGGAGACCCAGTACTTC | CASSPGETQYF
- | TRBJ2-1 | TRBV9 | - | TGTGCCAGCAGCGTAGTTAGCAATGAGCAGTTCTTC | CASSVVSNEQFF
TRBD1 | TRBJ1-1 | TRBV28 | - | TGTGCCAGCAGTCCCATCGGACAGGCGGCTTTCTTT | CASSPIGQAAFF
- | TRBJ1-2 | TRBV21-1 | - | TGTGCCAGCAGCAAAGAACGGACAGCTAACTATGGCTACACCTTC | CASSKERTANYGYTF
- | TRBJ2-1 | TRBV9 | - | TGTGCCAGCAGCCTGCTAGCCGAGCCTCTGGATGAGCAGTTCTTC | CASSLLAEPLDEQFF
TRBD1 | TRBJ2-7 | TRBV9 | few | TGTGCCAGCAGCGACGACAGGGGGCCGCCGTACTTC | CASSDDRGPPYF
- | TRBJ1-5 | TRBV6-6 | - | TGTGCCAGCAGCCCAGTTGTGAATCAGCCCCAGCATTTT | CASSPVVNQPQHF
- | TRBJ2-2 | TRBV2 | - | TGTGCCAGCAGTCTCACAGACCCCACGAACACCGGGGAGCTGTTTTTT | CASSLTDPTNTGELFF
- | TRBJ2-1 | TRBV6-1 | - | TGTGCCAGCAGTGGGCTAGGGGTAGGGGCAAACAATGAGCAGTTCTTC | CASSGLGVGANNEQFF
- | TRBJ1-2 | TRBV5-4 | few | TGTGCCAGCAGCTTGGGACAGGTAGATTATGGCTACACCTTC | CASSLGQVDYGYTF
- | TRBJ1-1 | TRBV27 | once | TGTGCCAGCAGTCCAGGGGCAAGGAACACTGAAGCTTTCTTT | CASSPGARNTEAFF
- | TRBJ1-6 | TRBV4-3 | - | TGCGCCAGCAGCCAAGACTCCAGGGGTCCCCTGGAGTCACCCCTCCACTTT | CASSQDSRGPLESPLHF
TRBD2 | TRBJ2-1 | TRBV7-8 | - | TGTGCCAGCAGCTTAGTCCCAGCGGGGGTATCAAGAAATGAGCAGTTCTTC | CASSLVPAGVSRNEQFF
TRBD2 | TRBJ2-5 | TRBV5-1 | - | TGCGCCAGCAGCTCCAGTGGGGGGGGAGAGACCCAGTACTTC | CASSSSGGGETQYF
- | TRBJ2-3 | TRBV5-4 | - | TGTGCCAGCAGCTTGGGACTAACGAGCACAGATACGCAGTATTTT | CASSLGLTSTDTQYF
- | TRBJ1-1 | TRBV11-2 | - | TGTGCCAGCAGCTTAGAGTCAGGCCCTGAAGCTTTCTTT | CASSLESGPEAFF
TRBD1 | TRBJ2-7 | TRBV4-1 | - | TGCGCCAGCAGCCAAGATCGACCCGGGACAGGGGAATACGAGCAGTACTTC | CASSQDRPGTGEYEQYF
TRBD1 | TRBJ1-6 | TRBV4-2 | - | TGTGCCAGCAGCGGACTGGGACAGGGTGAATCACCCCTCCACTTT | CASSGLGQGESPLHF
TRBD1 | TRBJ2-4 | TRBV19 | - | TGTGCCAGTTCTTCCGGGACAGGGGGCTCCAAAAACATTCAGTACTTC | CASSSGTGGSKNIQYF
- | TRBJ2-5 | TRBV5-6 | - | TGTGCCAGCAGCATGGGGGCGACCCAGTACTTC | CASSMGATQYF
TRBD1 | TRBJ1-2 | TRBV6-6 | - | TGTGCCAGCAGCACCCTCTGGACAGGGGAGAGGTATGGCTACACCTTC | CASSTLWTGERYGYTF
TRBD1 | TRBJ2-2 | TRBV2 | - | TGTGCCAGCCAAAGACAGGGCTTGAACACCGGGGAGCTGTTTTTT | CASQRQGLNTGELFF
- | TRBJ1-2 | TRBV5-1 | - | TGCGCCAGCAGCTTGGAGGGAGGTATCGCTAACTATGGCTACACCTTC | CASSLEGGIANYGYTF
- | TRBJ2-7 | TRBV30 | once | TGTGCCTGGAGTACGGGACTCCACGGGGGCGAGCAGTACTTC | CAWSTGLHGGEQYF
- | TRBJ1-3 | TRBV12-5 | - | TGTGCTAGTGGTTTGGGGGCGACAGGAAACACCATATATTTT | CASGLGATGNTIYF
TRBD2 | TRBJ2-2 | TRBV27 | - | TGTGCCAGCAGGCCCCTAGCGGGGGGGCGGAACACCGGGGAGCTGTTTTTT | CASRPLAGGRNTGELFF
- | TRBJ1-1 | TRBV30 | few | TGTGCCTGGAGTTTATATCACCGGGCTGAAGCTTTCTTT | CAWSLYHRAEAFF
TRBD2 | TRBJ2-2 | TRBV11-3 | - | TGTGCCAGCAGCTCCACCGCCGGGGGGGGCACCGGGGAGCTGTTTTTT | CASSSTAGGGTGELFF
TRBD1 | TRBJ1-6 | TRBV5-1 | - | TGCGCCAGCAGCCCGAACCCCGGGACAGGGGAATCACCCCTCCACTTT | CASSPNPGTGESPLHF
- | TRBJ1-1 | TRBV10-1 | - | TGCGCCAGCAAGAGACCCAGGGGTGAAGCTTTCTTT | CASKRPRGEAFF
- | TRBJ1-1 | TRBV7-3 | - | TGTGCCAGCAGCTCCACCGGGTCCGTTTCTGAAGCTTTCTTT | CASSSTGSVSEAFF
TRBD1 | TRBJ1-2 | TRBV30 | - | TGTGCCTGGAGTGGCGTTGGACAGGGGAACTATGGCTACACCTTC | CAWSGVGQGNYGYTF
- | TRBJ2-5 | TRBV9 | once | TGTGCCAGCAGCGTAGCTCGGGGAATCCAAGAGACCCAGTACTTC | CASSVARGIQETQYF
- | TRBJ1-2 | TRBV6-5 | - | TGTGCCAGCAGACGACAGGAGGCAACTAACTATGGCTACACCTTC | CASRRQEATNYGYTF
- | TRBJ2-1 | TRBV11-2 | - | TGTGCCAGCAGCTTCGTCTCTTCTTCCCTCTACAATGAGCAGTTCTTC | CASSFVSSSLYNEQFF
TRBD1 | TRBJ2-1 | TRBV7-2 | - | TGTGCCAGCAGCCCCCGACAGGGGGCATACAATGAGCAGTTCTTC | CASSPRQGAYNEQFF
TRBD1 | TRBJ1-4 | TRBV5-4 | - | TGTGCCAGCAGCAAAGGACAGGGTAGTCTGGAAAAACTGTTTTTT | CASSKGQGSLEKLFF
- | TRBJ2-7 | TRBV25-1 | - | TGTGCCAGCAGTCAGGGCCACGAGCAGTACTTC | CASSQGHEQYF
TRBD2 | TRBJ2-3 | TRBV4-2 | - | TGTGCCAGCAGCCAAGATGCGGCGGGGGGCTTCACAGATACGCAGTATTTT | CASSQDAAGGFTDTQYF
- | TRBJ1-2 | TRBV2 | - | TGTGCCAGCAGGGCAGGGGTCTATGGCTACACCTTC | CASRAGVYGYTF